Listed here are 24 T cell receptor beta chains from one sample, sequenced in a study of shared clonotypes between healthy human individuals. Assay used: immunoSEQ multiplex PCR; TCRdb lists only in-frame clones, some missing. Among about 980,000 clones listed, about three quarters were seen once. Input material: memory CD4+ T cells sorted from blood. Subset defined: CD45RA-negative fraction. Receptor source: a man aged 18 to 30 in good health.

This chain uses TRBV6-1 with TRBJ1-2; D gene ambiguous. This CDR3 contains 12 residues. The V and J ends lost 3 bases and 3 bases respectively, with 5 bases between them. Germline loops: CDR1 MNHNS, CDR2 SASEGT. In nucleotides, the CDR3 is TGTGCCAGCAGTGAGCCCGACTATGGCTACACCTTC. Amino acid sequence: CASSEPDYGYTF.

This chain joins TRBV27 and TRBJ1-6; no clear D. Looked up from germline, CDR1 is MNHEY and CDR2 is SMNVEV (reference sequence). V was shortened by 6 bases and J by 6 bases, with 18 bases between the two germline ends. This CDR3 comprises 16 residues. CDR3 sequence: CASRCPPEEVNSPLHF. The CDR3 DNA follows: TGTGCCAGCAGATGCCCTCCAGAGGAGGTTAATTCACCCCTCCACTTT.

This chain uses TRBV9 with TRBJ2-7, with 8 positions matching TRBD1. Germline V CDR1 and CDR2: SGDLS, YYNGEE. The CDR3 has 14 residues. V lost 0 bases to trimming and J lost 6 bases; unmatched junction nucleotides: 5. The CDR3 nucleotides are TGTGCCAGCAGCGTAGGTGGGACAGGTAGCGAGCAGTACTTC. It encodes CASSVGGTGSEQYF.

This clone came up a few times. The gene calls are TRBV9 and TRBJ1-3; TRBD1 matches at 7 bases. V trimming: 4 bases; J trimming: 0 bases; junction bases outside the gene matches: 7. The V gene's germline CDR1 is SGDLS and CDR2 YYNGEE. The CDR3 sequence is 16 residues long. The CDR3 is CASSLRDSVSGNTIYF. CDR3 sequence (DNA): TGTGCCAGCAGCCTTCGGGACAGCGTCTCTGGAAACACCATATATTTT. Full variable domain (rest looked up from reference TRBV9 and TRBJ1-3): DSGVTQTPKHLITATGQRVTLRCSPRSGDLSVYWYQQSLDQGLQFLIQYYNGEERAKGNILERFSAQQFPDLHSELNLSSLELGDSALYFCASSLRDSVSGNTIYFGEGSWLTVV.

This chain links TRBV30 with TRBJ1-1, with 7 bases matching TRBD1. Germline V gene sequence: CDR1 GTSNPN, CDR2 SVGIG (reference sequence). The junction had 11 bases not matched to a gene; V was cut back by 1 base and J by 0 bases. The CDR3 has 17 residues. CDR3 protein: CAWSASGQTFLNTEAFF. The CDR3 DNA reads TGTGCCTGGAGTGCCTCGGGACAGACCTTTCTGAACACTGAAGCTTTCTTT.

The chain joins TRBV10-2 to TRBJ2-5, with TRBD2 identical over 8 bases. Germline CDR1 WSHSY, CDR2 SAAADI. Trimming took 6 bases from V and 5 from J; bases not matched to a gene: 5. The CDR3 is 13 amino acids. CDR3 sequence reads: CASRSGGGETQYF. DNA of the CDR3: TGCGCCAGCAGGAGCGGGGGAGGGGAGACCCAGTACTTC.

This chain joins TRBV28 and TRBJ2-5, with a tentative D call TRBD1 (5 bases). Trimming cost V 5 bases and J 0 bases, with 13 bases left between them. CDR1 MDHEN and CDR2 SYDVKM come from the germline V gene. There are 15 residues in the CDR3. Written as DNA, the CDR3 is TGTGCCAGCAGTCCCAATGCAGGGTACCAAGAGACCCAGTACTTC. It is translated as CASSPNAGYQETQYF.

The chain is built from TRBV30 and TRBJ2-1; 7 bases are shared with TRBD1. Trimming at V came to 1 base and at J to 8 bases, leaving 2 bases not matched to a gene. Germline V gene data show CDR1 as GTSNPN and CDR2 as SVGIG (reference sequence). The CDR3 totals 12 residues. CDR3: CAWSDRGHEQFF. The CDR3 DNA follows: TGTGCCTGGAGTGACAGGGGCCATGAGCAGTTCTTC.

The CDR3 sequence: CASSGTSGGFYEQYF. CDR3 bases: TGTGCCAGCAGTGGGACTAGCGGGGGGTTCTACGAGCAGTACTTC. The rearrangement joins TRBV2 to TRBJ2-7, with 14 bases aligning to TRBD2. Germline V gives CDR1 SNHLY, CDR2 FYNNEI. This CDR3 is 15 amino acids long. V dropped 4 bases and J dropped 3; count of bases not matched to a gene: 2.

This chain connects TRBV28 to TRBJ1-5, with D tentatively TRBD1 (5 bases). Trimming pared 6 bases from V and 1 base from J, leaving 22 bases between. This CDR3 contains 18 residues. CDR1 and CDR2 from the germline V gene are MDHEN and SYDVKM. The CDR3 coding sequence is TGTGCCAGCAGACCCATTTCCGGCGGGGAGGGGAGCAATCAGCCCCAGCATTTT. This translates into CASRPISGGEGSNQPQHF.

The chain uses TRBV4-1 and TRBJ2-5; D not certain. The germline V and J ends were trimmed by 0 bases and 2 bases, with 4 bases remaining between them. The germline CDR1 and CDR2 sequences are MGHRA and YSYEKL. The CDR3 sequence is 13 residues long. CDR3 in DNA: TGCGCCAGCAGCCAAGATGGTCAAGAGACCCAGTACTTC. It specifies CASSQDGQETQYF.

The rearrangement uses TRBV5-6 and TRBJ2-2; no definite D call. Germline CDR1 SGHDT, CDR2 YYEEEE. Trimming pared 3 bases from V and 6 bases from J, leaving 9 bases between. This CDR3 is built from 13 residues. CDR3 DNA sequence: TGTGCCAGCAGCTCCCAGGTTCCCGGGGAGCTGTTTTTT. Protein product: CASSSQVPGELFF.

The chain has TRBV18 and TRBJ2-5; 7 bases agree with TRBD1. V shed 5 bases, J shed 2 bases, and the junction held 2 bases outside the gene matches. The CDR3 extends over 13 amino acids. Germline CDR1 reads KGHSH; CDR2 reads LQKENI. CDR3 bases: TGTGCCAGCTCAGGGGGACAGCAAGAGACCCAGTACTTC. The encoded protein is CASSGGQQETQYF.

The chain has TRBV4-1 and TRBJ2-1; a possible D gene is TRBD2 (5 bases). The V end was cut by 0 bases, the J end by 0 bases, with 9 bases between. Per germline, CDR1 MGHRA and CDR2 YSYEKL. The CDR3 is 16 amino acids. The CDR3 nucleotides are TGCGCCAGCAGCCAAGACCCAGCGGTCTCCTACAATGAGCAGTTCTTC. It encodes CASSQDPAVSYNEQFF.

This chain joins TRBV19 and TRBJ1-2, with D perhaps matching TRBD1 (5 bases). In germline, CDR1 is LNHDA, CDR2 SQIVND (reference sequence). V lost 3 bases, J lost 2 bases, and 7 bases lay in between. CDR3 size: 13 residues. For the CDR3, the DNA is TGTGCCAGTAGTATTCCAGGGAACTATGGCTACACCTTC. Its protein product is CASSIPGNYGYTF.

V usage is TRBV28 and J usage is TRBJ2-1, with D perhaps TRBD2 (5 bases). The CDR3 is 15 amino acids. Germline CDR1 is MDHEN and CDR2 is SYDVKM. Trimming removed 3 bases from V and 6 bases from J, with 15 bases in between. CDR3 sequence (DNA): TGTGCCAGCAGTTTGTTTTCCGGACTGCGCAATGAGCAGTTCTTC. Amino acids: CASSLFSGLRNEQFF. Filled out from reference TRBV28 and TRBJ2-1, the complete variable domain reads DVKVTQSSRYLVKRTGEKVFLECVQDMDHENMFWYRQDPGLGLRLIYFSYDVKMKEKGDIPEGYSVSREKKERFSLILESASTNQTSMYLCASSLFSGLRNEQFFGPGTRLTVL.

Comments on this clone: Mismatch with germline at one junction end may stem from a read error. In the same sample, other DNA sequences code for this CDR3. The chain has TRBV5-6 and TRBJ1-1, with D perhaps TRBD1 (5 bases). This CDR3 is 14 amino acids long. Germline loops: CDR1 SGHDT, CDR2 YYEEEE. CDR3: CASSLEGVNTEAFF. CDR3 bases: TGCGCCAGCAGCTTGGAAGGGGTTAACACTGAAGCTTTCTTT.

This CDR3 reads CASSAGRTNEKLFF. The CDR3 nucleotides read TGCGCCAGCAGTGCGGGCAGGACTAATGAAAAACTGTTTTTT. The chain has TRBV10-2 and TRBJ1-4; D call uncertain. Trimming shortened V by 4 bases and J by 2 bases, and 8 bases separated the two germline ends. The CDR3 totals 14 residues. Germline-derived CDR1 and CDR2 are WSHSY and SAAADI.

The genes are TRBV27 and TRBJ2-3; D ambiguous. Germline lookup yields CDR1 MNHEY and CDR2 SMNVEV (reference sequence). Trimming cost V 8 bases and J 1 base, with 34 bases left between them. CDR3 length: 21 residues. This CDR3 is CASHTLTSLGVGRRGTDTQYF. The CDR3, as DNA: TGTGCCAGCCATACCCTTACTTCTTTGGGCGTGGGCCGTCGCGGCACAGATACGCAGTATTTT.

The chain uses TRBV30 and TRBJ1-5, with D perhaps TRBD1 (6 bases). Germline-derived CDR1 and CDR2 are GTSNPN and SVGIG (reference sequence). The CDR3 extends over 16 amino acids. V lost 3 bases and J 1 base, leaving 16 bases between the germline ends. DNA for the CDR3: TGTGCCTGGAGCCCGGGGGGGGGCGGCAGCAATCAGCCCCAGCATTTT. This encodes CAWSPGGGGSNQPQHF. Variable domain in full (rest from reference TRBV30 and TRBJ1-5): SQTIHQWPATLVQPVGSPLSLECTVEGTSNPNLYWYRQAAGRGLQLLFYSVGIGQISSEVPQNLSASRPQDRQFILSSKKLLLSDSGFYLCAWSPGGGGSNQPQHFGDGTRLSIL.

The V and J genes are TRBV4-1 and TRBJ1-6, with D unclear. This CDR3 spans 16 amino acids. Germline V gives CDR1 MGHRA, CDR2 YSYEKL. Trimming stripped 0 bases from V and 10 bases from J, with 16 bases between. This CDR3 is CASSQDPTARQSPLHF. CDR3 sequence (DNA): TGCGCCAGCAGCCAAGATCCGACCGCCAGGCAGTCACCCCTCCACTTT.

This clone has only one observation. The chain recombines TRBV6-6 with TRBJ1-1; D uncertain. The ends were cut back, 5 bases at V and 1 base at J, with 5 bases in the middle. The CDR3 covers 12 residues. Germline V gives CDR1 MNHNY, CDR2 SVGAGI (reference sequence). As DNA, the CDR3 is TGTGCCAGCAGTAGCAGGAACACTGAAGCTTTCTTT. As protein: CASSSRNTEAFF.

This chain uses TRBV28 with TRBJ2-7; 8 bases line up with TRBD1. The CDR3 is made up of 15 amino acids. Unmatched junction bases numbered 8, after V lost 5 bases and J lost 2 bases. The V gene's germline CDR1 is MDHEN and CDR2 SYDVKM. In DNA, the CDR3 is TGTGCCAGCAGTGGCCCGACAGGGGCCACCTACGAGCAGTACTTC. Protein: CASSGPTGATYEQYF.

CDR3 bases: TGTGCCAGCACAAACCAGAAGACTAGAGTTGGAGATACGCAGTATTTT. Translating it yields CASTNQKTRVGDTQYF. This chain links TRBV2 with TRBJ2-3, with TRBD2 as a possible D gene (6 bases). The CDR3 loop spans 16 amino acids. Germline values: CDR1 SNHLY, CDR2 FYNNEI. Trimming left V 7 bases short and J 5 bases short, with 22 bases between.